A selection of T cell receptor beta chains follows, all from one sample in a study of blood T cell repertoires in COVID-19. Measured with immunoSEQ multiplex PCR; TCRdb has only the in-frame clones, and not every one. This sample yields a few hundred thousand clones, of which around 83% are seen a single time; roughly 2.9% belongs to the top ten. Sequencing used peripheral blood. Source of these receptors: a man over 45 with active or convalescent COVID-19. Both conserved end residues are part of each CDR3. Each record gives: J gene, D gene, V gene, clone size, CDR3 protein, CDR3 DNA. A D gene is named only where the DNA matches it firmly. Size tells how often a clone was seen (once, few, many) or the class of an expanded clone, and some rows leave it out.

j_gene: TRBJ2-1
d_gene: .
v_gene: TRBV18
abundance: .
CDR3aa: CASSPSVSGGPMNEQFF
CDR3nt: TGTGCCAGCTCACCATCGGTTAGCGGAGGACCCATGAATGAGCAGTTCTTC

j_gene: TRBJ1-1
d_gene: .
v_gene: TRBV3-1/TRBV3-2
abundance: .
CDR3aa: CASSQVGQNTEAFF
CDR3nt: TGTGCCAGCAGCCAAGTGGGGCAGAACACTGAAGCTTTCTTT

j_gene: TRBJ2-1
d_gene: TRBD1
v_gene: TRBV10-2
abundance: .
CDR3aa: CASMGQGNEQFF
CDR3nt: TGCGCCAGCATGGGACAGGGGAATGAGCAGTTCTTC

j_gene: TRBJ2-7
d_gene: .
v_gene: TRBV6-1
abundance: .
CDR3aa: CASSEGLVYEQYF
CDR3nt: TGTGCCAGCAGTGAAGGTTTAGTCTACGAGCAGTACTTC

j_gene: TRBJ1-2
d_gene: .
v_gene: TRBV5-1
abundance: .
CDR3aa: CASSSGLQIDYGYTF
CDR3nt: TGCGCCAGCAGCTCCGGATTACAGATAGACTATGGCTACACCTTC

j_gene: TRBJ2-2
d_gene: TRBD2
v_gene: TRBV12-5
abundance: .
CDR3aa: CASGLVTGLAGETGELFF
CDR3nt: TGTGCTAGTGGTTTGGTGACAGGACTAGCGGGAGAGACCGGGGAGCTGTTTTTT

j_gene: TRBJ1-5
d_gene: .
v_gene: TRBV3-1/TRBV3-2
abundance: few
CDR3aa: CASSQEGGGGGNQPQHF
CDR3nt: TGTGCCAGCAGCCAAGAGGGGGGAGGAGGGGGCAATCAGCCCCAGCATTTT

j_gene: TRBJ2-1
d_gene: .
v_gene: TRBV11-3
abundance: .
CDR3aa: CASSFEGQFNNEQFF
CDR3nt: TGTGCCAGCAGTTTCGAGGGCCAGTTTAACAATGAGCAGTTCTTC

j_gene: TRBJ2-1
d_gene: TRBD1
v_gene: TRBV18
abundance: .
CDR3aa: CASSPAGGNEQFF
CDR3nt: TGTGCCAGCTCACCAGCAGGGGGAAATGAGCAGTTCTTC

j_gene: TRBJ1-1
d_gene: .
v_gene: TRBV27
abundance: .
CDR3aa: CASRAYLGRGSTEAFF
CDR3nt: TGTGCCAGCAGGGCGTACTTGGGTCGGGGGAGCACTGAAGCTTTCTTT

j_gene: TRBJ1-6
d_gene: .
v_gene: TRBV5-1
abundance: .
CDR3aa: CASSLTVSNSPLHF
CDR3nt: TGCGCCAGCAGCCTGACAGTTTCTAATTCACCCCTCCACTTT

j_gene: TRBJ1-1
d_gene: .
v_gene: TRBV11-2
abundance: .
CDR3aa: CASSPARFRIGTEAFF
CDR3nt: TGTGCCAGCAGCCCAGCAAGGTTCCGGATCGGGACTGAAGCTTTCTTT

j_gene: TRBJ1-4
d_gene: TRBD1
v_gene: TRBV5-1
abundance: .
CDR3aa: CASSFGTGSLGNEKLFF
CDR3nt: TGCGCCAGCAGCTTTGGGACAGGCTCTCTCGGTAATGAAAAACTGTTTTTT

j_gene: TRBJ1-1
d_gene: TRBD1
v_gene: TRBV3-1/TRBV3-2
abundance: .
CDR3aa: CASSRTRGRKGTEAFF
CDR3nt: TGTGCCAGCAGCCGAACCAGGGGGCGGAAGGGCACTGAAGCTTTCTTT

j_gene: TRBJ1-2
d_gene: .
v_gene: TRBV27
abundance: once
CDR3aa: CASSPSRAYGYTF
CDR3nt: TGTGCCAGCAGTCCCAGCAGGGCCTATGGCTACACCTTC

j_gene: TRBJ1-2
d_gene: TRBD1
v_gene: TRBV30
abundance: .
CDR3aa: CAWSGDRDGYTF
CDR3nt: TGTGCCTGGAGCGGGGACAGGGACGGCTACACCTTC

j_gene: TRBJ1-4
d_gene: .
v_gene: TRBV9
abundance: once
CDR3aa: CASSVSDSTNEKLFF
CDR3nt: TGTGCCAGCAGCGTGTCTGACTCAACTAATGAAAAACTGTTTTTT

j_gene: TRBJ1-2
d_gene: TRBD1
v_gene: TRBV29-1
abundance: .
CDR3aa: CSAGQGQGYGYTF
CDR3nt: TGCAGCGCCGGACAGGGCCAAGGATATGGCTACACCTTC

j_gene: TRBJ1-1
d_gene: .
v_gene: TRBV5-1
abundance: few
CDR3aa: CASSAGLENTEAFF
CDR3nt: TGCGCCAGCAGCGCCGGGTTAGAAAACACTGAAGCTTTCTTT

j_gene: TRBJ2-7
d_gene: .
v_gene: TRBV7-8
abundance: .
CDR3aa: CASSPRGGGMGYEQYF
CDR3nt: TGTGCCAGCAGCCCGCGAGGGGGGGGTATGGGATACGAGCAGTACTTC

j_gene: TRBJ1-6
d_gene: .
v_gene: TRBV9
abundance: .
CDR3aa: CASSVEGSSPLHF
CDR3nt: TGTGCCAGCAGCGTAGAAGGGAGCTCACCCCTCCACTTT

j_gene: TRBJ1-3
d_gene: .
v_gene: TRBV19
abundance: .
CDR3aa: CASSAGRGNTIYF
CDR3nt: TGTGCCAGTAGTGCTGGGAGGGGAAACACCATATATTTT

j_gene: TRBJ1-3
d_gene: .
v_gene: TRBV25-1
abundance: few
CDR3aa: CASSHSSGNTIYF
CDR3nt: TGTGCCAGCAGTCACAGCTCTGGAAACACCATATATTTT

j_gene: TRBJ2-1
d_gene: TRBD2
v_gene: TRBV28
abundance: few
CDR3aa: CASFTSGSYNEQFF
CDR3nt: TGTGCCAGCTTTACTAGCGGCTCCTACAATGAGCAGTTCTTC

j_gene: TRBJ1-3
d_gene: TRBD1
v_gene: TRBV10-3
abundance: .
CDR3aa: CAISDLGQGAGNTIYF
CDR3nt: TGTGCCATCAGTGACCTGGGACAGGGGGCTGGAAACACCATATATTTT

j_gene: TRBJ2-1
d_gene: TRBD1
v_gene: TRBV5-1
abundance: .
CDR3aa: CASSTQGNEQFF
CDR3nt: TGCGCCAGCAGCACACAGGGGAATGAGCAGTTCTTC

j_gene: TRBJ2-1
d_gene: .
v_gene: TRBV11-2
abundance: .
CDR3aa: CASSAGGASYNEQFF
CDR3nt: TGTGCCAGCAGCGCTGGGGGGGCCTCCTACAATGAGCAGTTCTTC

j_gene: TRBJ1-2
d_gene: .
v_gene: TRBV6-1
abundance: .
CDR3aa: CASSELAGYTF
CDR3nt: TGTGCCAGCAGTGAATTGGCAGGCTACACCTTC

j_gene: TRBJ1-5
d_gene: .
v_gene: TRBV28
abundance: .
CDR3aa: CASRRGNQPQHF
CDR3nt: TGTGCCAGCAGGAGAGGGAATCAGCCCCAGCATTTT